This T cell receptor (beta chain) was identified in a study of lymphopenia after photon versus proton radiotherapy. Looked up from germline, CDR1 is MNHNY and CDR2 is SVGAGI (reference sequence). Trimming removed 6 bases from V and 6 bases from J, with 9 bases in between. There are 12 residues in the CDR3. This table comes from immunoSEQ multiplex PCR, and its TCRdb copy is limited to in-frame clones, with some not included. The sample consists of 20,000 to 25,000 clones, less than 85% of them appearing once. Study conclusions and caveats: Post-nadir diversity loss with photons came from oligoclonal expansion, particularly CD8+ Temra cells. Better survival with proton therapy was suggested as possible, not demonstrated.

As concerns this clone: Its specificity is unknown.

Material: peripheral blood, obtained from a patient treated with photon-based radiotherapy. This TCR was sampled from a man in his sixties with pancreatic cancer. The chain uses TRBV6-6 and TRBJ1-3, with D uncertain. The CDR3 DNA reads TGTGCCAGCAGGAACTTGAAAAACACCATATATTTT. It is translated as CASRNLKNTIYF.